This T cell receptor (beta chain) was found in a study of shared clonotypes between healthy human individuals (dated by TCRdb to the early 2020s). The study in broad terms: The cohort included three men and two women between 18 and 49 years of age. For each donor, CD4 naive and CD4 memory were each run on three plates, CD8 naive on two plates, and CD8 memory on one plate. To estimate repertoire size and how much clonotypes are shared between individuals, the study performed deep sequencing of blood TCR repertoires from five healthy adults. Libraries were prepared and TCR repertoires were sequenced by different laboratories using diverse techniques, in order to increase sequencing depth and limit assay-specific biases. Per donor, leukapheresis produced somewhere between about 0.94 and 9.5 billion PBMCs. What the work shows at the level of the full study, not this receptor alone: Sampling was restricted to blood, and TCR repertoires in tissue are likely to differ from TCR repertoires in blood. Naive subsets generally had larger estimated clonotype richness than memory subsets. Incomplete sequencing was indicated by rarefaction of sorted-subset datasets, despite the large sequencing depth. Higher generation probabilities were observed for clonotypes shared by all four sorted-subset donors than for non-shared clonotypes. The genetic and exposure-history diversity represented was limited by the small number of donors. Based on pairwise subsampling, the degree of clonotype sharing among donors was expected to be affected by sequencing depth. About 5% of naive CD4, 3% to 4% of naive CD8, 2.3% of memory CD4, and over 0.35% of memory CD8 clonotypes were shared across several donors.

The donors were healthy, HIV-negative adults who had no recently reported acute infections or vaccinations. Every donor was a Caucasian adult living in Nashville, Tennessee, USA. CD4+ T cells were enriched by magnetic negative selection; naive cells were then positively selected on CD45RA, and the negative fraction formed the memory subset. Blood was collected by leukapheresis, and PBMCs were isolated by Ficoll-Histopaque density gradient centrifugation and then cryopreserved in liquid nitrogen vapor phase. Purity and quantity of every magnetically sorted T cell population were checked by analytical flow cytometry. Genomic DNA was isolated from each sorted fraction and quantified by UV absorbance on a Nanodrop 2000c. Comment on this clone: The antigen it binds to is not known. The sample holds no much larger clone one base away, and base qualities are not on file.

TCR CDR3 regions were amplified from genomic DNA by multiplex PCR using the deep immunoSEQ assay. Extracted genomic DNA from each cell subset was distributed evenly across all wells of several immunoSEQ 96-well plates, and each plate was treated as a replicate. For sorted subsets, around 0.2 ug of genomic DNA, equivalent to around 30,000 T cell genomes, went into each replicate PCR. Purified libraries were quantified with a Qubit 3.0 fluorometer, sized on a Bioanalyzer 2100, and re-quantified with the KAPA Library Quantification kit. Each immunoSEQ 96-well plate was sequenced on its own single-read 150-cycle Illumina NextSeq 550 flow cell. As for the authors' bioinformatics: The immunoSEQ output contained only junctional sequences without quality scores, so filtering could not match that applied to full-length reads. Sequences were annotated with PyIR, a Python wrapper for IgBLAST v1.9, and V/J genes and CDR3 were assigned using IMGT germline references. Reads were removed for weak V/J assignments (E-value above 1e-6), missing CDR3, stop codons, out-of-frame junctions, or ambiguous translated residues. V3J clonotypes were defined as sequences sharing the same inferred V gene, J gene, and CDR3 amino acid sequence. To compute the percentage overlap between repertoires, the number of shared unique clonotypes was divided by the size of the smaller repertoire. Richness of each repertoire was evaluated using RTK rarefaction, the Chao1 estimator, and Recon v2.1 estimates of unobserved clonotypes. For all TCRbeta clonotypes obtained by the gDNA method from several donors, generation probabilities were computed with OLGA. Drawn from immuneACCESS, this table holds only the in-frame rearrangements with V and J called that TCRdb kept. Clones are partly lost; checked studies trace under half to an unresolved V gene and leave the rest unexplained. For V, J and clone size, that table is used; D and trimming come from the DNA. The sample data list 1,400,000 or so clones, and about 98.5% of these were observed just once. Approximately 0.4% of the sample is in the top ten clones.

V loses 8 bases, J loses 1 base, and the germline ends lie 2 bases apart. Taken from the germline V gene, the CDR1 and CDR2 loops are ENHRY and SYGVKD. Taken from cysteine to phenylalanine, the CDR3 has 11 residues. The kept DNA is CDR3 alone, 33 bases in frame from the first base. The TCR originated in a man aged 30 to 39 in good health. This sequence uses TRBV10-3 and TRBJ2-2; the D gene is unclear. The sequencing sample was made of naive CD4+ T cells sorted from blood. The cell subset or site label corresponds to: CD45RA+ positively selected. The bases read TGTGCCATCGAGAACACCGGGGAGCTGTTTTTT. Its protein product is CAIENTGELFF.